This T cell receptor (beta chain) appears in the sequencing data of a study of shared clonotypes between healthy human individuals. The V and J ends lost 4 bases and 1 base, in that order; junction bases with no gene match: 5. Germline values: CDR1 MNHEY, CDR2 SVGAGI. The CDR3 length is 16 residues. Produced via immunoSEQ multiplex PCR; TCRdb's table is partial and in-frame only. The sample has some 1.4 million clones, about 96% seen once. Regarding this clone: Additional DNA sequences in this sample encode the identical CDR3.

In the CD4+ fraction, cells were divided into CD45RA+ naive and CD45RA-negative memory subsets. The sequence derives from a man aged 25 to 45 in good health. Sequenced: naive CD4+ T cells sorted from blood. Noted subset: CD45RA+ positively selected. V and J are TRBV6-5 and TRBJ2-1; 9 positions agree with TRBD2. The CDR3 DNA reads TGTGCCAGCAGTTCCCTTAGCGGGAGTTCCTACAATGAGCAGTTCTTC. As protein: CASSSLSGSSYNEQFF.